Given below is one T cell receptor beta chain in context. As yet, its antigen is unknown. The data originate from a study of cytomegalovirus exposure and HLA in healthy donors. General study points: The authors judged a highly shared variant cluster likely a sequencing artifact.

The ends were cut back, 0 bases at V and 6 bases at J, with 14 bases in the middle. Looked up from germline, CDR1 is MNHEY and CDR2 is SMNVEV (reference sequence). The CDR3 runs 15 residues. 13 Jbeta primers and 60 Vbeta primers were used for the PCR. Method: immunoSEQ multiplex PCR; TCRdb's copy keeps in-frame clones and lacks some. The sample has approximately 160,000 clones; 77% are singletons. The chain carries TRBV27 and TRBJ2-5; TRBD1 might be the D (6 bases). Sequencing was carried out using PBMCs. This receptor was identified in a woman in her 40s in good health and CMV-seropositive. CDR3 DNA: TGTGCCAGCAGTTTATCCAAGGGACAAGCGAAGACCCAGTACTTC. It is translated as CASSLSKGQAKTQYF.